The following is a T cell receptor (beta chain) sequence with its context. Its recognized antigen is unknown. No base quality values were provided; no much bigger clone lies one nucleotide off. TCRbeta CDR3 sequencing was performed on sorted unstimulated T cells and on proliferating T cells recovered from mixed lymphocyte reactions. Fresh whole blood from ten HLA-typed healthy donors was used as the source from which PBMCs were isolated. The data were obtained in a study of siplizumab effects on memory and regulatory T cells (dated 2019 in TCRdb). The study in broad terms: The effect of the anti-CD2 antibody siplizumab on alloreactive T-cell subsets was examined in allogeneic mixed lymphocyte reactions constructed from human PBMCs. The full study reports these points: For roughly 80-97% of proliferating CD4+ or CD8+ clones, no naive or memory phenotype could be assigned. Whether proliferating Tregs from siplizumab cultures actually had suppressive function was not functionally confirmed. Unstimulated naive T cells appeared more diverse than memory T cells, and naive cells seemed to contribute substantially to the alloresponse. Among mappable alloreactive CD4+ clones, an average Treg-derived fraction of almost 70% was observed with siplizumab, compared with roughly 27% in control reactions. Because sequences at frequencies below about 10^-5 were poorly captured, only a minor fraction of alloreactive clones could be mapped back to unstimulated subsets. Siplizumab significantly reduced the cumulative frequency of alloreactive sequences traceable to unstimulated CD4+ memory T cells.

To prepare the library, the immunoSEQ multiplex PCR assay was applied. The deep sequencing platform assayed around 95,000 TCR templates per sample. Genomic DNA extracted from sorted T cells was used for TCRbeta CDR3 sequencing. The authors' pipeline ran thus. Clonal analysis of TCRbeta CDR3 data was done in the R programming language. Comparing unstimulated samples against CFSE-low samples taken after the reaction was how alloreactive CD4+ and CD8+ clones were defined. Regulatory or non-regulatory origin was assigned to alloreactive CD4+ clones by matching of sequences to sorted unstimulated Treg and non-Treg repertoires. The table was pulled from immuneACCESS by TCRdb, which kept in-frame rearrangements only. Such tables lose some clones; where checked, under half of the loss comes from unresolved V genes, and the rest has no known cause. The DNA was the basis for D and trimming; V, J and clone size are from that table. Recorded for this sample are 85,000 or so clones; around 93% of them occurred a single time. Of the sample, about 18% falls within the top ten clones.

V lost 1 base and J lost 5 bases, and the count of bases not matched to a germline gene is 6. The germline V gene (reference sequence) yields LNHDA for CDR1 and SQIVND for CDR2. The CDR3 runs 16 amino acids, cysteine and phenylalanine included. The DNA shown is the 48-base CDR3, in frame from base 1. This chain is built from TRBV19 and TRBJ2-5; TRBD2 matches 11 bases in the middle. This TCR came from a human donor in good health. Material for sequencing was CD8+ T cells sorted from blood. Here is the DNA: TGTGCCAGTAGTATAGGAGTAGCGGGAGGGAAGGAGACCCAGTACTTC. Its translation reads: CASSIGVAGGKETQYF. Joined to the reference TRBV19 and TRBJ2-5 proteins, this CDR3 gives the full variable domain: DGGITQSPKYLFRKEGQNVTLSCEQNLNHDAMYWYRQDPGQGLRLIYYSQIVNDFQKGDIAEGYSVSREKKESFPLTVTSAQKNPTAFYLCASSIGVAGGKETQYFGPGTRLLVL.